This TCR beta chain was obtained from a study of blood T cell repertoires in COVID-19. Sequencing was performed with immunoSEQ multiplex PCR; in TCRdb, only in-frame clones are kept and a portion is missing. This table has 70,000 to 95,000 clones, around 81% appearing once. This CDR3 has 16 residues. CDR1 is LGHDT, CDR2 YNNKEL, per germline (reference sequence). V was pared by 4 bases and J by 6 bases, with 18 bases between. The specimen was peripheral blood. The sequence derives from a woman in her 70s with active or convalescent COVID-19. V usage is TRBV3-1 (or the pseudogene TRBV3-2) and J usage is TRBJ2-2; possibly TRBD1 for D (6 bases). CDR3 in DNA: TGTGCCAGCAGCCTAGAGACAGGTACTACCTCCGGGGAGCTGTTTTTT. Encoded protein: CASSLETGTTSGELFF.